The rows below give T cell receptor beta chains drawn from one sample of a study of a mutant IDH1 vaccine in newly diagnosed glioma. Their antigens remain unidentified. Sequencing used immunoSEQ multiplex PCR; TCRdb keeps in-frame clones, though not all of them. Here the sample spans just over 60,000 clones, roughly 80% being singletons. Material: PBMCs, obtained from a glioma patient whose treatment included an IDH1 peptide vaccine. These receptor sequences come from a man aged 30-40 years with glioma. Both conserved end residues are part of each CDR3. Each record gives: V gene, J gene, clone size, D gene, CDR3 protein, CDR3 DNA. D genes are given only for firm matches. Not every row has a clone size; where given, it reads once, few, many or a size class.

v_gene: TRBV7-7; j_gene: TRBJ2-2; abundance: NA; d_gene: NA; CDR3aa: CASSLLGGTGELFF; CDR3nt: TGTGCCAGCAGCTTATTGGGGGGCACCGGGGAGCTGTTTTTT
v_gene: TRBV5-8; j_gene: TRBJ1-2; abundance: NA; d_gene: NA; CDR3aa: CASSFGGGPRNGYTF; CDR3nt: TGTGCCAGCAGCTTCGGAGGGGGTCCGAGGAATGGCTACACCTTC
v_gene: TRBV19; j_gene: TRBJ1-4; abundance: NA; d_gene: NA; CDR3aa: CASSIERGGAEKLFF; CDR3nt: TGTGCCAGTAGTATAGAAAGGGGAGGCGCGGAAAAACTGTTTTTT
v_gene: TRBV18; j_gene: TRBJ1-1; abundance: NA; d_gene: NA; CDR3aa: CASSPKNPSGGTEAFF; CDR3nt: TGTGCCAGCTCACCAAAAAACCCCTCGGGGGGAACTGAAGCTTTCTTT
v_gene: TRBV19; j_gene: TRBJ2-1; abundance: few; d_gene: TRBD1; CDR3aa: CASRQGNNEQFF; CDR3nt: TGTGCCAGTCGACAGGGTAACAATGAGCAGTTCTTC
v_gene: TRBV7-8; j_gene: TRBJ1-1; abundance: NA; d_gene: NA; CDR3aa: CASSLGGVMNTEAFF; CDR3nt: TGTGCCAGCAGCTTAGGGGGAGTGATGAACACTGAAGCTTTCTTT
v_gene: TRBV2; j_gene: TRBJ1-2; abundance: NA; d_gene: TRBD1; CDR3aa: CASSDVSGTGGASDGYTF; CDR3nt: TGTGCCAGCAGTGACGTCTCCGGGACAGGGGGCGCCTCGGATGGCTACACCTTC
v_gene: TRBV14; j_gene: TRBJ2-3; abundance: NA; d_gene: NA; CDR3aa: CASSQDLRTGDTQYF; CDR3nt: TGTGCCAGCAGCCAAGATCTACGGACCGGCGATACGCAGTATTTT
v_gene: TRBV9; j_gene: TRBJ1-3; abundance: NA; d_gene: NA; CDR3aa: CASSVGGSPGNTIYF; CDR3nt: TGTGCCAGCAGCGTAGGGGGGTCCCCCGGGAACACCATATATTTT
v_gene: TRBV7-8; j_gene: TRBJ2-1; abundance: NA; d_gene: TRBD1; CDR3aa: CASSLRGQGNNEQFF; CDR3nt: TGTGCCAGCAGCTTAAGGGGACAGGGAAACAATGAGCAGTTCTTC
v_gene: TRBV6-5; j_gene: TRBJ2-7; abundance: NA; d_gene: NA; CDR3aa: CASSHKPDSYEQYF; CDR3nt: TGTGCCAGCAGTCACAAACCAGACAGTTACGAGCAGTACTTC
v_gene: TRBV2; j_gene: TRBJ1-2; abundance: few; d_gene: NA; CDR3aa: CASRGRAVYGYTF; CDR3nt: TGTGCCAGCAGAGGACGGGCGGTCTATGGCTACACCTTC
v_gene: TRBV28; j_gene: TRBJ1-5; abundance: NA; d_gene: NA; CDR3aa: CASSWEGGRIGQPQHF; CDR3nt: TGTGCCAGCAGTTGGGAGGGGGGTAGGATCGGTCAGCCCCAGCATTTT
v_gene: TRBV14; j_gene: TRBJ1-6; abundance: NA; d_gene: TRBD1; CDR3aa: CASSQEFGQGNSPLHF; CDR3nt: TGTGCCAGCAGCCAAGAGTTTGGACAGGGAAATTCACCCCTCCACTTT
v_gene: TRBV18; j_gene: TRBJ1-2; abundance: NA; d_gene: TRBD1; CDR3aa: CASSPYWTGEGYTF; CDR3nt: TGTGCCAGCTCACCCTACTGGACAGGGGAAGGCTACACCTTC
v_gene: TRBV5-1; j_gene: TRBJ2-3; abundance: NA; d_gene: NA; CDR3aa: CASSLEAGRTDTQYF; CDR3nt: TGCGCCAGCAGCTTGGAGGCAGGACGCACAGATACGCAGTATTTT
v_gene: TRBV27; j_gene: TRBJ1-6; abundance: NA; d_gene: NA; CDR3aa: CASLPRGYNSPLHF; CDR3nt: TGTGCCAGCTTGCCTCGGGGTTATAATTCACCCCTCCACTTT
v_gene: TRBV18; j_gene: TRBJ1-5; abundance: NA; d_gene: NA; CDR3aa: CASSPTGSRNQPQHF; CDR3nt: TGTGCCAGCTCACCGACCGGGAGCCGCAATCAGCCCCAGCATTTT
v_gene: TRBV11-2; j_gene: TRBJ1-6; abundance: once; d_gene: NA; CDR3aa: CASSLSDRTVSFVPLHF; CDR3nt: TGTGCCAGCAGCTTAAGCGACAGGACAGTTTCGTTCGTTCCCCTCCACTTT
v_gene: TRBV7-9; j_gene: TRBJ2-7; abundance: NA; d_gene: NA; CDR3aa: CASSFQGKVPYEQYF; CDR3nt: TGTGCCAGCAGCTTTCAGGGGAAGGTTCCCTACGAGCAGTACTTC
v_gene: TRBV7-2; j_gene: TRBJ2-7; abundance: once; d_gene: NA; CDR3aa: CATCIGAVGYEQYF; CDR3nt: TGTGCTACTTGCATAGGGGCAGTAGGCTACGAGCAGTACTTC
v_gene: TRBV5-1; j_gene: TRBJ1-2; abundance: NA; d_gene: NA; CDR3aa: CASSKLGGPGANYGYTF; CDR3nt: TGCGCCAGCAGCAAACTCGGGGGCCCGGGAGCTAACTATGGCTACACCTTC
v_gene: TRBV30; j_gene: TRBJ2-7; abundance: NA; d_gene: TRBD1; CDR3aa: CAWSVHQGDEQYF; CDR3nt: TGTGCCTGGAGTGTGCACCAGGGGGACGAGCAGTACTTC
v_gene: TRBV5-1; j_gene: TRBJ1-2; abundance: NA; d_gene: NA; CDR3aa: CASSLQVNYGYTF; CDR3nt: TGCGCCAGCAGCTTGCAAGTTAACTATGGCTACACCTTC